These T cell receptor beta chains were read from a single sample in a study of shared clonotypes between healthy human individuals. Sequencing was performed with immunoSEQ multiplex PCR; in TCRdb, only in-frame clones are kept and a portion is missing. This table holds about 670,000 clones, about three quarters found once. Sequenced sample: memory CD4+ T cells sorted from blood. These receptors came from a woman in her twenties or thirties in good health. Each CDR3 is given with its conserved first and last residue. D genes are given only for firm matches. Clone size is shown for a subset of rows, as once, few, many or a class of expanded clone.

J gene: TRBJ1-4; V gene: TRBV27; D gene: NA; clone size: once; CDR3 DNA: TGTGCCAGCAGGATGACAGTGAATGAAAAACTGTTTTTT; CDR3 protein: CASRMTVNEKLFF
J gene: TRBJ2-7; V gene: TRBV10-3; D gene: TRBD1; clone size: NA; CDR3 DNA: TGTGCCATCAGTGAACCGGGACAGGTTATTAGCGAGCAGTACTTC; CDR3 protein: CAISEPGQVISEQYF
J gene: TRBJ2-7; V gene: TRBV15; D gene: TRBD2; clone size: NA; CDR3 DNA: TGTGCCACCAGCAGAAGCGGGATAAGTCACTACGAGCAGTACTTC; CDR3 protein: CATSRSGISHYEQYF
J gene: TRBJ2-2; V gene: TRBV19; D gene: TRBD2; clone size: NA; CDR3 DNA: TGTGCCAGTAGAGAGATTTCGGGAGGTCGGGACCGGGAGCTGTTTTTT; CDR3 protein: CASREISGGRDRELFF
J gene: TRBJ2-3; V gene: TRBV9; D gene: NA; clone size: NA; CDR3 DNA: TGTGCCAGCAGCTGGGGACCAAGCACAGATACGCAGTATTTT; CDR3 protein: CASSWGPSTDTQYF
J gene: TRBJ2-3; V gene: TRBV9; D gene: NA; clone size: once; CDR3 DNA: TGTGCCAGCAGCGTAGGACCAAATCTATTCGCAGATACGCAGTATTTT; CDR3 protein: CASSVGPNLFADTQYF
J gene: TRBJ2-7; V gene: TRBV11-2; D gene: NA; clone size: NA; CDR3 DNA: TGTGCCAGTACGCCGATGGGGCGCGAGCAGTACTTC; CDR3 protein: CASTPMGREQYF
J gene: TRBJ2-3; V gene: TRBV5-6; D gene: NA; clone size: few; CDR3 DNA: TGTGCCAGCAGCTGGCAGGGAGATACGCAGTATTTT; CDR3 protein: CASSWQGDTQYF
J gene: TRBJ2-5; V gene: TRBV29-1; D gene: TRBD2; clone size: few; CDR3 DNA: TGCAGCGTCACACCGGGACTAGCGGTTAGCCAAGAGACCCAGTACTTC; CDR3 protein: CSVTPGLAVSQETQYF
J gene: TRBJ2-1; V gene: TRBV2; D gene: TRBD2; clone size: NA; CDR3 DNA: TGTGCCAGCGGAGCGGGGGTCCACAATGAGCAGTTCTTC; CDR3 protein: CASGAGVHNEQFF
J gene: TRBJ2-1; V gene: TRBV7-9; D gene: TRBD2; clone size: NA; CDR3 DNA: TGTGCCAGCAGCTCCCGTTGGACTAGCGGGACCTTCTACAATGAGCAGTTCTTC; CDR3 protein: CASSSRWTSGTFYNEQFF
J gene: TRBJ2-1; V gene: TRBV6-5; D gene: NA; clone size: NA; CDR3 DNA: TGTGCCAGCAGTTACCCGGGAGTAGGGTACAATGAGCAGTTCTTC; CDR3 protein: CASSYPGVGYNEQFF
J gene: TRBJ2-1; V gene: TRBV12-2; D gene: NA; clone size: NA; CDR3 DNA: TGTGCAAGTCGCTTAGGCAGAAACCCCTACAATGAGCAGTTCTTC; CDR3 protein: CASRLGRNPYNEQFF
J gene: TRBJ2-1; V gene: TRBV12-5; D gene: NA; clone size: NA; CDR3 DNA: TGTGCTAGTGGTTTGGTACTCGGGACGCTATACAATGAGCAGTTCTTC; CDR3 protein: CASGLVLGTLYNEQFF
J gene: TRBJ1-2; V gene: TRBV27; D gene: TRBD1; clone size: few; CDR3 DNA: TGTGCCAGCAGGAGTACAGGGGGCGGCTATGGCTACACCTTC; CDR3 protein: CASRSTGGGYGYTF
J gene: TRBJ2-1; V gene: TRBV18; D gene: NA; clone size: many; CDR3 DNA: TGTGCCAGCTCACCATATTCGCAGGAGTTCAATGAGCAGTTCTTC; CDR3 protein: CASSPYSQEFNEQFF
J gene: TRBJ1-1; V gene: TRBV13; D gene: NA; clone size: NA; CDR3 DNA: TGTGCCAGCAGCTTAGACACGGCTGTCGGAGAAGCTTTCTTT; CDR3 protein: CASSLDTAVGEAFF
J gene: TRBJ2-1; V gene: TRBV7-3; D gene: NA; clone size: NA; CDR3 DNA: TGTGCCAGCAGCTCGAGCTGGGTAGGGAGTGAGCAGTTCTTC; CDR3 protein: CASSSSWVGSEQFF
J gene: TRBJ2-1; V gene: TRBV15; D gene: NA; clone size: NA; CDR3 DNA: TGTGCCACCAGCAGACCTACCCCCGGGACACGCCGTCGGAATGAGCAGTTCTTC; CDR3 protein: CATSRPTPGTRRRNEQFF